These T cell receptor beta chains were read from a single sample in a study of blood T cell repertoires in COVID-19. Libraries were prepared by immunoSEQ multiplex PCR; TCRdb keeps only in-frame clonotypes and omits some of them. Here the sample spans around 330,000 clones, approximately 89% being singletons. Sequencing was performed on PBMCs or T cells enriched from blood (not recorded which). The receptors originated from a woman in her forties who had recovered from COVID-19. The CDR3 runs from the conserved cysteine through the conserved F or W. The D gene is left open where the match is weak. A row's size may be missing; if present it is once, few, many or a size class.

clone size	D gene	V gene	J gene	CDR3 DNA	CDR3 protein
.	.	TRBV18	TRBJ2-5	TGTGCCAGCTCACCGGCGGGGGCCCAAGAGACCCAGTACTTC	CASSPAGAQETQYF
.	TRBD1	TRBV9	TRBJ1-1	TGTGCCAGCAGCACCCTGACAGGGACGGCTTTCTTT	CASSTLTGTAFF
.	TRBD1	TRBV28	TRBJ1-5	TGTGCCAGCAGTCCCGGAGGGGACAGGACGTGGCCCCAGCATTTT	CASSPGGDRTWPQHF
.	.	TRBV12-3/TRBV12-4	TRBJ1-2	TGTGCCAGCGCTGGCCCGTTTAACTATGGCTACACCTTC	CASAGPFNYGYTF
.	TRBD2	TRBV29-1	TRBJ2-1	TGCAGCGTCGCCGGGACTAGCGGGGGGGCAGACTACAATGAGCAGTTCTTC	CSVAGTSGGADYNEQFF
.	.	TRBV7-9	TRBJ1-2	TGTGCCAGCAGCTTTGAAGGGGTCTATGGCTACACCTTC	CASSFEGVYGYTF
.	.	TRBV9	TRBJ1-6	TGTGCCAGCAGCGTAGGGGCCCAGGGATCTTCACCCCTCCACTTT	CASSVGAQGSSPLHF
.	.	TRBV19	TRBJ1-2	TGTGCCAGTAGTACCCAAAAGGGGTCCGTCACGATCACCTTC	CASSTQKGSVTITF
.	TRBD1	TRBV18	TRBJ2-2	TGTGCCAGCTCACCGGGACAGGGTTATACCGGGGAGCTGTTTTTT	CASSPGQGYTGELFF
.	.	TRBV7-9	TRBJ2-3	TGTGCCAGCAGCGAGACGGGAGACTCAGATACGCAGTATTTT	CASSETGDSDTQYF
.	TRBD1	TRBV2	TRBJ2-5	TGTGCCAGCCAGGGGGATATAGGAGAGACCCAGTACTTC	CASQGDIGETQYF
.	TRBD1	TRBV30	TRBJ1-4	TGTGCCTGGAGTCCGGGACAGGGGGTCGTTTTT	CAWSPGQGVVF
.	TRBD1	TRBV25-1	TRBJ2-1	TGTGCCAGCAGTGAATATCGGCCAGGGGGCTATGAGCAGTTCTTC	CASSEYRPGGYEQFF
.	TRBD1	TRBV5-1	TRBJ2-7	TGCGCCAGCAGCTTAACAGGGGCCCCGAGCTACGAGCAGTACTTC	CASSLTGAPSYEQYF
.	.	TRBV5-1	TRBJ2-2	TGCGCCAGCAGCTTGGCTGAACCGGGAGGGGAGCTGTTTTTT	CASSLAEPGGELFF
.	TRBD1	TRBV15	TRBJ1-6	TGTGCCACCAGCAGGGGACAGCCGGAGGAGTCACCCCTCCACTTT	CATSRGQPEESPLHF
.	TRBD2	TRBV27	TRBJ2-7	TGTGCCAGCAGTTTAAAAGGGAGGGTTAGGTACTTC	CASSLKGRVRYF
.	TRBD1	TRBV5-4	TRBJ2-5	TGTGCCAGCAGCTCCGGGACAGGGGAAGAGACCCAGTACTTC	CASSSGTGEETQYF
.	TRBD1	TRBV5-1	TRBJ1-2	TGCGCCAGCAGCTTGGGAGGGGGCGAGGACTATGGCTACACCTTC	CASSLGGGEDYGYTF
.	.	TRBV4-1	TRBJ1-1	TGCGCCAGCAGCCAAAATCCCTTCGCTGAAGCTTTCTTT	CASSQNPFAEAFF
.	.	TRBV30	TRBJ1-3	TGTGCCTGGAGTGAGAAACAGGGAGTCGGAAACACCATATATTTT	CAWSEKQGVGNTIYF
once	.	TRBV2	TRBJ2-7	TGTGCCAGCAGTGCCCAGGGTCCCCTCTACGAGCAGTACTTC	CASSAQGPLYEQYF
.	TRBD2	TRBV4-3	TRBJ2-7	TGCGCCAGCAGCGAGGAGCGGGGGGCCTACGAGCAGTACTTC	CASSEERGAYEQYF
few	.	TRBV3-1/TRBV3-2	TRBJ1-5	TGTGCCAGCAGCCAACGGGGGTTTAATCAGCCCCAGCATTTT	CASSQRGFNQPQHF
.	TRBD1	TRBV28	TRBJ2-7	TGTGCCAGCAGTCCCCCCGGGACAGGGGCGATGAGGCAGTACTTC	CASSPPGTGAMRQYF
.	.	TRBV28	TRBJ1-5	TGTGCCAGCAGCCTACCAGGGAGGGGTAGTCAGCCCCAGCATTTT	CASSLPGRGSQPQHF
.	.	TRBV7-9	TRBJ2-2	TGTGCCAGCAGCTTACCCTCTCGCGGAGAGACCTCGAACACCGGGGAGCTGTTTTTT	CASSLPSRGETSNTGELFF
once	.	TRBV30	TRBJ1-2	TGTGCCTGGAGTGTACTCGTTGGGACAATGAACGGCTACACCTTC	CAWSVLVGTMNGYTF
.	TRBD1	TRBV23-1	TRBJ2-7	TGCGCCAGCAGTCAAGGGGACAGAGCCTACGAGCAGTACTTC	CASSQGDRAYEQYF
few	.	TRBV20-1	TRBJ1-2	TGCAGTGCTAGTGAAGCGGCCGCATATGGCTACACCTTC	CSASEAAAYGYTF
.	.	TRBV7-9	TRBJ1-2	TGTGCCAGCAGCTTAATGGAGGGAGCGGGCTACACCTTC	CASSLMEGAGYTF
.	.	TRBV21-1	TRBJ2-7	TGTGCCAGCAAGAGGGAGGGGGCGAGACTAGCGGGAGGGCCTTCCTACGAGCAGTACTTC	CASKREGARLAGGPSYEQYF
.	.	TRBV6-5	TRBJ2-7	TGTGCCAGCAGTTACTCCGGGTTATACTACGAGCAGTACTTC	CASSYSGLYYEQYF
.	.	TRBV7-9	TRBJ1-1	TGTGCCAGCAGCTCCGACAACTCGAACACTGAAGCTTTCTTT	CASSSDNSNTEAFF
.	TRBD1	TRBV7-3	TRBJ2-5	TGTGCCAGCAGCTCGGGACAGGGGGGAGGGACCCAGTACTTC	CASSSGQGGGTQYF
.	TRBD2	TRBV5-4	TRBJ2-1	TGTGCCAGCAGCTCCGGGACTAGCGGGATCGATGAGCAGTTCTTC	CASSSGTSGIDEQFF
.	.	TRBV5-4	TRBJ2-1	TGTGCCAGCAGCTTGGCTGCGGGAAAAGGACCAGAGCAGTTCTTC	CASSLAAGKGPEQFF
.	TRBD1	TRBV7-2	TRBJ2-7	TGTGCCAGCAGCCTCGGGACAGGGGGCCCCTACGAGCAGTACTTC	CASSLGTGGPYEQYF
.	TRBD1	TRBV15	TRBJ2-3	TGTGCCACCAGCATGTTACAGGGGCGGTGGGATACGCAGTATTTT	CATSMLQGRWDTQYF
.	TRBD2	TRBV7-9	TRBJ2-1	TGTGCCAGCAGCCTCTGGGAGGGACTAGCGGGCCCCAATGAGCAGTTCTTC	CASSLWEGLAGPNEQFF
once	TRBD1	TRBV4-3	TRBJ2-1	TGCGCCAGCAGCCATCGACAGGGGGCATCGTATGAGCAGTTCTTC	CASSHRQGASYEQFF
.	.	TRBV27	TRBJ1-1	TGTGCCAGCAGTTTAACTTCAGGGCGCCTGAACACTGAAGCTTTCTTT	CASSLTSGRLNTEAFF
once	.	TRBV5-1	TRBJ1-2	TGCGCCAGCAGTCTGGACAGCATTCACCTTAACTATGGCTACACCTTC	CASSLDSIHLNYGYTF
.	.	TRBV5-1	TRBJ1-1	TGCGCCAGCAGCTTGCGTGGGCAGAACACTGAAGCTTTCTTT	CASSLRGQNTEAFF
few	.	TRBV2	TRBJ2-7	TGTGCCAGCAGTACTTTGGGGCCGTGGGGCGAGCAGTACTTC	CASSTLGPWGEQYF
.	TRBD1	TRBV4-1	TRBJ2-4	TGCGCCAGCAGCCCCAGGGGGCGGGAAAACATTCAGTACTTC	CASSPRGRENIQYF
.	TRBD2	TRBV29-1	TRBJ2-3	TGCAGCGTTGGGGGTAGCGGGGGGAGAAGCACAGATACGCAGTATTTT	CSVGGSGGRSTDTQYF
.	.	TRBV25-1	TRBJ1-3	TGTGCCAGCAGTGAGTACGCGAACTCTGGAAACACCATATATTTT	CASSEYANSGNTIYF
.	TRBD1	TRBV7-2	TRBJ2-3	TGTGCCACTCCAGGGGGCGCGTCGGATACGCAGTATTTT	CATPGGASDTQYF
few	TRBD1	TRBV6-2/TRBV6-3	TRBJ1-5	TGTGCCAGCAGTACCGGGACAGGGAATCAGCCCCAGCATTTT	CASSTGTGNQPQHF
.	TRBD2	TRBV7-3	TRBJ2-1	TGTGCCAGCAGCTCAGGACTAGCGGCCTACAATGAGCAGTTCTTC	CASSSGLAAYNEQFF
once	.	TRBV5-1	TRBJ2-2	TGCGCCAGCAGCCCGAGAGTCGGGACCGGGGAGCTGTTTTTT	CASSPRVGTGELFF
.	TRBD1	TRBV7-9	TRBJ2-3	TGTGCCAGCAGCTTCCGAGGACAGGGAATGGCAGATACGCAGTATTTT	CASSFRGQGMADTQYF
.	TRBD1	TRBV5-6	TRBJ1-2	TGTGCCAGCAGCTTGCAGGGGGGTAACTATGGCTACACCTTC	CASSLQGGNYGYTF
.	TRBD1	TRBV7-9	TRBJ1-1	TGTGCCAGCAGAGACGCAGGGGGGACTGAAGCTTTCTTT	CASRDAGGTEAFF
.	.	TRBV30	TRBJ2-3	TGTGCTAGCGGCCCCACAGATACGCAGTATTTT	CASGPTDTQYF
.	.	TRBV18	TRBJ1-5	TGTGCCAGCTCACCACCGGCAGGAGGGAATCAGCCCCAGCATTTT	CASSPPAGGNQPQHF
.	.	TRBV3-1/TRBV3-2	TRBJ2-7	TGTGCCAGCAGCCACCAGATTAGGTCAGGGCCCTACGAGCAGTACTTC	CASSHQIRSGPYEQYF
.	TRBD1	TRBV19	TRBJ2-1	TGTGCCAGTAGTTCACAGGGGTTCAATGAGCAGTTCTTC	CASSSQGFNEQFF
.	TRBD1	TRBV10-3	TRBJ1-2	TGTGCCATTCCCCCGACAGGGGAAAAAGGCTACACCTTC	CAIPPTGEKGYTF